Listed below are T cell receptor beta chains from one sample, sequenced in a study of blood T cell repertoires in COVID-19. Data came from immunoSEQ multiplex PCR; TCRdb stores just in-frame clones and leaves some out. The sample includes fewer than 250,000 clones, about nine tenths of them seen just once. Sequencing was performed on peripheral blood. Source of these receptors: a man aged 60 to 69 who had recovered from COVID-19. CDR3s include the opening cysteine and the closing phenylalanine or tryptophan. The order of the fields is V gene, J gene, CDR3 protein.

>TRBV20-1|TRBJ2-1
CSARLELQFF
>TRBV18|TRBJ2-3
CASSPSLTDTQYF
>TRBV6-6|TRBJ1-5
CASSRQATGGNQPQHF
>TRBV3-1/TRBV3-2|TRBJ2-1
CASSQGRGTYNEQFF
>TRBV2|TRBJ2-5
CASSAGTGETQYF
>TRBV7-2|TRBJ2-1
CASSQISYNEQFF
>TRBV5-1|TRBJ2-5
CASSFDQGTQYF
>TRBV28|TRBJ2-7
CASYSGSRGSGEQYF
>TRBV5-1|TRBJ1-1
CASSRIRQGLTEAFF
>TRBV12-3/TRBV12-4|TRBJ2-3
CASSMYSTDTQYF
>TRBV28|TRBJ1-1
CASSWTGLMNTEAFF
>TRBV7-2|TRBJ2-1
CASSLGSSGAGNEQFF
>TRBV4-1|TRBJ2-1
CASSLRTGLAGSNEQFF
>TRBV15|TRBJ1-5
CATSRGQNSNQPQHF
>TRBV20-1|TRBJ2-5
CSASIAGRGETQYF
>TRBV2|TRBJ1-2
CASSTQGGSGYTF
>TRBV7-9|TRBJ2-3
CASSLAALAGDGTDTQYF
>TRBV27|TRBJ1-5
CASSFNLAGGGQPQHF
>TRBV5-4|TRBJ2-2
CASSIIAGKSTGELFF
>TRBV19|TRBJ2-6
CASRRQGETGANVLTF
>TRBV6-2/TRBV6-3|TRBJ1-5
CASSYLRTGAHQPQHF
>TRBV6-2/TRBV6-3|TRBJ1-2
CASSKSGTGVWGYTF
>TRBV30|TRBJ2-1
CAWSGPAGQANEQFF
>TRBV5-1|TRBJ2-1
CASSLDRVGRNEQFF
>TRBV18|TRBJ1-6
CASSPLEAINSPLHF
>TRBV7-2|TRBJ1-1
CASSLQGGTEAFF
>TRBV7-9|TRBJ1-2
CASSSQAMGAMGYTF
>TRBV6-2/TRBV6-3|TRBJ1-2
CASSTAGYGYTF
>TRBV1|TRBJ1-2
CTSSRSDWDRYGYTF
>TRBV4-1|TRBJ2-7
CASSRAGGYEQYF
>TRBV7-3|TRBJ2-1
CASSPRTGSYNEQFF
>TRBV5-8|TRBJ2-1
CASSYGTSGYNEQFF
>TRBV7-2|TRBJ1-2
CASSPTAGTGNGYTF